This TCR beta chain originates from a study of post-analysis software for immune sequencing data. This clonotype appeared a few times. The library was made from cDNA and included unique molecular identifiers. Each CDR3 protein is one row after TCRdb ran MiXCR on the PCR reads. Seen here are hundreds of thousands of distinct CDR3 sequences, approximately 53% observed once, and the top ten hold roughly 4.4%. The clonotype originates from a girl aged 10-17 years with multiple sclerosis. Sequencing was carried out using blood.

As DNA, the CDR3 is TGTGCCAGCAGTGCCTGGGAGGAGGCTAGCGGGTCCGAGCAGTACTTC. Translation: CASSAWEEASGSEQYF. The chain joins TRBV12-3 or TRBV12-4 to TRBJ2-7; 8 positions match TRBD2. Trimming at V came to 5 bases and at J to 6 bases, leaving 15 bases not matched to a gene. This CDR3 has 16 amino acids.